These T cell receptor beta chains were read from a single sample in a study of cytomegalovirus exposure and HLA in healthy donors. Measured with immunoSEQ multiplex PCR; TCRdb has only the in-frame clones, and not every one. Altogether tens of thousands of clones are present, 63% being singletons, with the ten largest covering roughly 6.8%. The material sequenced was PBMCs. Receptors originate from a woman aged 25 to 39 in good health and CMV-seronegative. CDR3s include the opening cysteine and the closing phenylalanine or tryptophan. The D gene is left open where the match is weak. Only part of the rows carry a size: once, few, many, or a class if the clone is expanded.

j_gene: TRBJ2-1; abundance: NA; v_gene: TRBV11-2; d_gene: NA; CDR3aa: CASSLGGQASYPKFF; CDR3nt: TGTGCCAGCAGCTTAGGAGGGCAGGCCTCCTACCCCAAGTTCTTC
j_gene: TRBJ2-1; abundance: NA; v_gene: TRBV28; d_gene: NA; CDR3aa: CASTKDFLNSYNEQFF; CDR3nt: TGTGCCAGCACCAAGGACTTTCTGAACTCCTACAATGAGCAGTTCTTC
j_gene: TRBJ1-4; abundance: NA; v_gene: TRBV30; d_gene: TRBD1; CDR3aa: CAWSSTGREKLFF; CDR3nt: TGTGCCTGGAGTTCGACAGGGCGGGAAAAACTGTTTTTT
j_gene: TRBJ2-2; abundance: few; v_gene: TRBV5-1; d_gene: NA; CDR3aa: CASSLELVTGELFF; CDR3nt: TGCGCCAGCAGCTTGGAATTAGTTACCGGGGAGCTGTTTTTT
j_gene: TRBJ1-6; abundance: NA; v_gene: TRBV27; d_gene: NA; CDR3aa: CASSFSSQASSPLHF; CDR3nt: TGTGCCAGCAGTTTTTCCTCGCAGGCGTCTTCACCCCTCCACTTT
j_gene: TRBJ2-7; abundance: NA; v_gene: TRBV23-1; d_gene: TRBD1; CDR3aa: CASRPGQGKYF; CDR3nt: TGCGCCAGCAGGCCGGGACAGGGAAAGTACTTC
j_gene: TRBJ2-2; abundance: few; v_gene: TRBV4-1; d_gene: NA; CDR3aa: CASSQVISRGGTGELFF; CDR3nt: TGCGCCAGCAGCCAAGTAATATCGCGGGGCGGAACCGGGGAGCTGTTTTTT
j_gene: TRBJ1-1; abundance: NA; v_gene: TRBV10-3; d_gene: TRBD1; CDR3aa: CAISEQGGTEAFF; CDR3nt: TGTGCCATCAGTGAGCAGGGGGGCACTGAAGCTTTCTTT
j_gene: TRBJ1-5; abundance: NA; v_gene: TRBV11-3; d_gene: NA; CDR3aa: CASSLRTEAYSNQPQHF; CDR3nt: TGTGCCAGCAGCTTACGGACAGAAGCCTATAGCAATCAGCCCCAGCATTTT
j_gene: TRBJ2-3; abundance: NA; v_gene: TRBV28; d_gene: TRBD2; CDR3aa: CASPRGREGTDTQYF; CDR3nt: TGTGCCAGCCCCCGCGGGCGGGAGGGCACAGATACGCAGTATTTT
j_gene: TRBJ1-2; abundance: NA; v_gene: TRBV6-6; d_gene: NA; CDR3aa: CASSYSTHNYGYTF; CDR3nt: TGTGCCAGCAGTTACTCCACTCACAACTATGGCTACACCTTC
j_gene: TRBJ1-5; abundance: NA; v_gene: TRBV6-5; d_gene: TRBD1; CDR3aa: CASSYSGQGTQPQHF; CDR3nt: TGTGCCAGCAGTTACTCAGGACAGGGAACTCAGCCCCAGCATTTT
j_gene: TRBJ2-5; abundance: NA; v_gene: TRBV13; d_gene: NA; CDR3aa: CASSSGSQETQYF; CDR3nt: TGTGCCAGCAGCTCCGGGTCTCAAGAGACCCAGTACTTC
j_gene: TRBJ2-1; abundance: NA; v_gene: TRBV7-2; d_gene: TRBD2; CDR3aa: CASGTSGTSSYNEQFF; CDR3nt: TGTGCCAGCGGGACTAGCGGGACCAGCTCCTACAATGAGCAGTTCTTC
j_gene: TRBJ2-5; abundance: NA; v_gene: TRBV5-3; d_gene: TRBD2; CDR3aa: CARSLGTSGRSGGTQYF; CDR3nt: TGTGCCAGAAGCTTAGGGACTAGCGGGCGCTCCGGGGGGACCCAGTACTTC
j_gene: TRBJ1-6; abundance: NA; v_gene: TRBV6-6; d_gene: TRBD1; CDR3aa: CASSSPGQGDNSPLHF; CDR3nt: TGTGCCAGCAGTTCTCCGGGACAGGGGGATAATTCACCCCTCCACTTT
j_gene: TRBJ1-3; abundance: NA; v_gene: TRBV10-2; d_gene: TRBD1; CDR3aa: CASKTGGDSGNTIYF; CDR3nt: TGCGCCAGCAAGACAGGGGGCGACTCTGGAAACACCATATATTTT
j_gene: TRBJ1-1; abundance: once; v_gene: TRBV28; d_gene: NA; CDR3aa: CASSFEVRRIGAFF; CDR3nt: TGTGCCAGCAGTTTTGAGGTGAGACGTATCGGGGCTTTCTTT
j_gene: TRBJ2-2; abundance: once; v_gene: TRBV11-2; d_gene: TRBD1; CDR3aa: CASSPRDSGELFF; CDR3nt: TGTGCCAGCAGCCCACGGGACAGCGGGGAGCTGTTTTTT
j_gene: TRBJ2-2; abundance: NA; v_gene: TRBV28; d_gene: TRBD1; CDR3aa: CASWTGWSGELFF; CDR3nt: TGTGCCAGTTGGACAGGGTGGTCCGGGGAGCTGTTTTTT
j_gene: TRBJ1-2; abundance: NA; v_gene: TRBV2; d_gene: TRBD1; CDR3aa: CASSPTDRGYGYTF; CDR3nt: TGTGCCAGCAGTCCTACCGACAGGGGATATGGCTACACCTTC
j_gene: TRBJ2-2; abundance: NA; v_gene: TRBV28; d_gene: TRBD2; CDR3aa: CASSASGRARKGELFF; CDR3nt: TGTGCCAGCAGTGCAAGCGGGAGGGCCCGAAAAGGGGAGCTGTTTTTT
j_gene: TRBJ2-7; abundance: NA; v_gene: TRBV5-4; d_gene: NA; CDR3aa: CASSKGGGTLYEQYF; CDR3nt: TGTGCCAGCAGCAAAGGGGGCGGGACCCTCTACGAGCAGTACTTC
j_gene: TRBJ2-5; abundance: NA; v_gene: TRBV5-4; d_gene: TRBD1; CDR3aa: CASSRDRGETQYF; CDR3nt: TGTGCCAGCAGCAGGGACAGAGGAGAGACCCAGTACTTC
j_gene: TRBJ2-6; abundance: NA; v_gene: TRBV2; d_gene: TRBD2; CDR3aa: CASRPIGGGISGANVLTF; CDR3nt: TGTGCCAGCAGACCCATAGGCGGGGGGATCTCTGGGGCCAACGTCCTGACTTTC
j_gene: TRBJ2-1; abundance: NA; v_gene: TRBV10-3; d_gene: TRBD2; CDR3aa: CAIGGRTSGVNEQFF; CDR3nt: TGTGCCATCGGGGGAAGGACTAGCGGGGTCAATGAGCAGTTCTTC
j_gene: TRBJ1-2; abundance: NA; v_gene: TRBV7-5; d_gene: NA; CDR3aa: CVRSLVGQGGSYGYTF; CDR3nt: TGTGTCAGAAGCTTAGTGGGACAGGGGGGAAGCTATGGCTACACCTTC
j_gene: TRBJ2-7; abundance: few; v_gene: TRBV30; d_gene: NA; CDR3aa: CACDYSYEQYF; CDR3nt: TGTGCCTGTGACTATTCCTACGAGCAGTACTTC
j_gene: TRBJ2-5; abundance: NA; v_gene: TRBV6-1; d_gene: TRBD2; CDR3aa: CASSEGAGGLETQYF; CDR3nt: TGTGCCAGCAGTGAAGGAGCGGGGGGGCTTGAGACCCAGTACTTC
j_gene: TRBJ1-3; abundance: NA; v_gene: TRBV11-2; d_gene: NA; CDR3aa: CASSFVQSLGNTIYF; CDR3nt: TGTGCCAGCAGCTTTGTACAGTCCCTCGGAAACACCATATATTTT
j_gene: TRBJ2-1; abundance: NA; v_gene: TRBV7-8; d_gene: NA; CDR3aa: CASSLTETAVFF; CDR3nt: TGTGCCAGCAGCCTAACCGAGACAGCCGTGTTCTTC
j_gene: TRBJ1-2; abundance: NA; v_gene: TRBV7-2; d_gene: TRBD1; CDR3aa: CASSPRQGANYGYTF; CDR3nt: TGTGCCAGCAGCCCGAGACAGGGGGCTAACTATGGCTACACCTTC
j_gene: TRBJ2-7; abundance: NA; v_gene: TRBV5-4; d_gene: TRBD2; CDR3aa: CASSSVGTNSYEQYF; CDR3nt: TGTGCCAGCAGCTCAGTCGGGACTAACTCCTACGAGCAGTACTTC
j_gene: TRBJ1-1; abundance: NA; v_gene: TRBV2; d_gene: TRBD1; CDR3aa: CASSEITRGQGAFF; CDR3nt: TGTGCCAGCAGTGAAATAACACGGGGACAGGGGGCTTTCTTT
j_gene: TRBJ1-1; abundance: NA; v_gene: TRBV5-1; d_gene: NA; CDR3aa: CASSSLSLNTEAFF; CDR3nt: TGCGCCAGCAGCTCCCTAAGTTTGAACACTGAAGCTTTCTTT
j_gene: TRBJ2-4; abundance: few; v_gene: TRBV13; d_gene: TRBD1; CDR3aa: CASSFGQGGNIQYF; CDR3nt: TGTGCCAGCAGCTTTGGACAGGGGGGAAACATTCAGTACTTC